This T cell receptor beta chain was recovered during a study of CD8 T cells in Susac syndrome. There are a few counts of this clonotype. Negative isolation was used for CD8+ and CD4+ T cells, and FACS enrichment was applied to TEMRA cells. CDR1 and CDR2 from the germline V gene are SGHRS and YFSETQ. This CDR3 has 13 residues. The V end was cut by 0 bases, the J end by 5 bases, with 5 bases between. RNA amounts of about 0.5 to 1 ug underwent reverse transcription with random hexamers. MiXCR, applied by TCRdb to the immunoSEQ multiplex PCR reads, yields one record per CDR3 protein. This table holds 170,000 or so distinct CDR3 sequences, about 94% found once.

The chain joins TRBV5-1 to TRBJ1-4, with D unclear. The source material was CD4+ T cells from PBMCs. The TCR sequence derives from a human donor with multiple sclerosis. The CDR3 reads CASSLGQNEKLFF. The CDR3 nucleotides read TGCGCCAGCAGCTTGGGCCAAAATGAAAAACTGTTTTTT.